These 30 T cell receptor beta chains originate from one sample sequenced in a study of T cell responses to AZD1222 COVID-19 vaccine. The data were produced by immunoSEQ multiplex PCR, yet TCRdb's version contains in-frame clones alone and is incomplete. This sample carries more than 95,000 clones, 85% to 95% of them seen once, and the ten largest clones take 4.5% to 5%. Sample: peripheral blood, taken on day 0 of AZD1222 vaccination. These receptors came from an adult in good health.

V is TRBV6-5 and J is TRBJ2-7; the D gene could be TRBD1 or TRBD2 (5 bases each). The V gene lost 8 bases and the J gene lost 2 bases, with 7 bases spanning the gap. Germline V gene data show CDR1 as MNHEY and CDR2 as SVGAGI. The CDR3 extends over 11 amino acids. CDR3 residues: CASRDPYEQYF. The CDR3 DNA reads TGTGCCAGCCGGGACCCCTACGAGCAGTACTTC.

The CDR3 DNA follows: TGTGCCAGCCGCACGGACAGCTTGAACACTGAAGCTTTCTTT. This codes for CASRTDSLNTEAFF. The chain carries TRBV7-3 and TRBJ1-1; D perhaps matches TRBD1 (6 bases). V lost 8 bases and J 0 bases, leaving 13 bases between the germline ends. CDR3 length equals 14 residues. CDR1 and CDR2 (germline): SGHTA, FQGTGA.

The gene calls are TRBV7-2 and TRBJ2-5, with 7 bases matching TRBD1. J was trimmed by 2 bases and V by 5 bases; bases with no gene match: 5. The germline CDR1 and CDR2 sequences are SGHTA and FQGNSA. The CDR3 length is 14 residues. CDR3 region: CASSRGQSQETQYF. The CDR3 DNA reads as TGTGCCAGCAGCCGGGGACAGTCACAAGAGACCCAGTACTTC.

V gene TRBV5-1 combines with J gene TRBJ2-7; 13 bases agree with TRBD2. V trimming: 0 bases; J trimming: 0 bases; junction bases outside the gene matches: 3. Germline assignment: CDR1 SGHRS and CDR2 YFSETQ. The CDR3 has 17 residues. This chain's CDR3 is CASSLATSGGISYEQYF. In nucleotides, the CDR3 is TGCGCCAGCAGCTTGGCGACTAGCGGGGGGATCTCCTACGAGCAGTACTTC.

In this sample, this clone turned up once. The rearrangement joins TRBV6-2 or TRBV6-3 to TRBJ2-5, with TRBD1 as a possible D gene (5 bases). Looked up from germline, CDR1 is MNHEY and CDR2 is SVGEGT. The CDR3 is 16 amino acids. The V and J ends lost 2 bases and 2 bases respectively, with 15 bases between them. The CDR3 DNA sequence: TGTGCCAGCAGTTACCTAAGGGGATTAGTGCAAGAGACCCAGTACTTC. As protein: CASSYLRGLVQETQYF.

As DNA, the CDR3 is TGTGCCAGCAGTGAATTGGGCAGGAAGGCCTATAATTCACCCCTCCACTTT. It encodes CASSELGRKAYNSPLHF. This chain connects TRBV2 to TRBJ1-6; D unclear. In germline, CDR1 is SNHLY, CDR2 FYNNEI. The CDR3 loop spans 17 amino acids. Trimming stripped 2 bases from V and 2 bases from J, with 13 bases between.

The chain couples TRBV5-1 to TRBJ2-1, with 7 positions matching TRBD2. CDR3 length equals 15 residues. J gave up 6 bases and V 0 bases, and 6 bases lay outside the gene matches. Per germline, CDR1 SGHRS and CDR2 YFSETQ. CDR3 region: CASSLEGGVGNEQFF. In nucleotides, the CDR3 is TGCGCCAGCAGCTTGGAGGGAGGGGTGGGCAATGAGCAGTTCTTC.

CDR3 amino acids: CASSVGHPPAEQYF. The CDR3 DNA follows: TGTGCCAGCAGTGTGGGACACCCTCCCGCCGAGCAGTACTTC. The V gene is TRBV25-1, the J gene TRBJ2-7, with TRBD1 as a possible D gene (6 bases). This CDR3 has 14 amino acids. Trimming took 4 bases from V and 6 from J, leaving 16 bases between them. Germline V gene data show CDR1 as MGHDK and CDR2 as SYGVNS.

The genes are TRBV9 and TRBJ1-2, with TRBD1 as a possible D gene (5 bases). The CDR3 contains 16 residues. Germline CDR1 and CDR2: SGDLS and YYNGEE. The V end was cut by 0 bases, the J end by 4 bases, with 16 bases between. CDR3: CASSVGGTSYGYGYTF. The CDR3 bases are TGTGCCAGCAGCGTAGGAGGGACCTCATATGGCTATGGCTACACCTTC.

The V gene is TRBV5-1, the J gene TRBJ1-2; 10 nucleotides align to TRBD1. Germline V lookup: CDR1 SGHRS, CDR2 YFSETQ. This CDR3 region has 14 residues. The J segment lost 7 bases and the V segment lost 0 bases, leaving 3 bases of the junction unmatched. The CDR3 coding sequence is TGCGCCAGCAGCTTGGAGGGACAGGGGATTGGCTACACCTTC. This encodes CASSLEGQGIGYTF.

V gene TRBV9 combines with J gene TRBJ2-1; 8 bases line up with TRBD2. CDR3 size: 14 residues. V dropped 5 bases and J dropped 5; count of bases not matched to a gene: 6. Germline assignment: CDR1 SGDLS and CDR2 YYNGEE. CDR3 protein: CASSRTSTNNEQFF. The CDR3, as DNA: TGTGCCAGCAGTAGGACTAGCACCAACAATGAGCAGTTCTTC.

J is TRBJ2-1 and V is TRBV10-1; D call uncertain. With 3 bases removed from V and 2 bases from J, the gap between germline ends came to 5 bases. The CDR3 spans 13 residues. CDR1 and CDR2 from the germline V gene are WNHNN and SYGVQD (reference sequence). CDR3 loop: CASSDLTYNEQFF. The DNA for the CDR3 is TGCGCCAGCAGTGATCTCACCTACAATGAGCAGTTCTTC.

A note on this clone: At one end, the junction sequence differs from germline, possibly due to a read error. V gene TRBV7-7 combines with J gene TRBJ2-7, with 8 bases aligning to TRBD1. The CDR3 runs 15 residues. Germline-derived CDR1 and CDR2 are SSHAT and FNYEAQ (reference sequence). Written as DNA, the CDR3 is TGTGCTAGCAGCGCCGGGACAGGATTCGAATACGAGCAGTACTTC. It encodes CASSAGTGFEYEQYF.

The rearrangement links TRBV9 to TRBJ2-2; TRBD2 aligns across 11 bases. Germline CDR1 is SGDLS and CDR2 is YYNGEE. The J segment lost 7 bases and the V segment lost 0 bases, leaving 5 bases of the junction unmatched. The CDR3 runs 16 residues. CDR3 sequence reads: CASSVELAGALGELFF. The CDR3 DNA reads as TGTGCCAGCAGCGTAGAACTAGCGGGAGCTCTCGGGGAGCTGTTTTTT.

This chain connects TRBV5-1 to TRBJ2-2; D gene uncertain. CDR1 and CDR2 from the germline V gene are SGHRS and YFSETQ. V gave up 0 bases and J gave up 1 base, with 7 bases separating them. This CDR3 contains 15 residues. The CDR3 DNA follows: TGCGCCAGCAGCTTGGTCGGGCGGAACACCGGGGAGCTGTTTTTT. Protein: CASSLVGRNTGELFF.

The V call is TRBV5-6, the J call TRBJ2-7; D remains ambiguous. Germline CDR1 reads SGHDT; CDR2 reads YYEEEE. This CDR3 comprises 11 residues. V lost 4 bases, J lost 3 bases, and 5 bases lay in between. Here the CDR3 reads CASSGYYEQYF. Here the CDR3 DNA reads TGTGCCAGCAGCGGATACTACGAGCAGTACTTC.

Comment on this clone: Other DNA sequences in this specimen translate into the identical CDR3. The chain links TRBV7-2 to TRBJ1-5, with D possibly TRBD1 on 5 matching bases. This CDR3 has 14 residues. The V end lost 1 base, the J end lost 6 bases, and 10 bases lay between the germline ends. Germline lookup yields CDR1 SGHTA and CDR2 FQGNSA. The CDR3 is CASSLVGLGQPQHF. As DNA, the CDR3 is TGTGCCAGCAGCTTAGTGGGGCTCGGTCAGCCCCAGCATTTT.

The genes are TRBV29-1 and TRBJ2-3, with 14 bases identical to TRBD2. Trimming at V came to 7 bases and at J to 6 bases, leaving 6 bases not matched to a gene. The CDR3 contains 14 residues. Germline-derived CDR1 and CDR2 are SQVTM and ANQGSEA. The CDR3 loop is CSGGLAGGADTQYF. The DNA of the CDR3 is TGCAGCGGCGGACTAGCGGGAGGTGCGGATACGCAGTATTTT.

V and J are TRBV11-2 and TRBJ1-1; D might be TRBD1 (5 bases). V was clipped by 10 bases and J by 2 bases, with 20 bases between them. There are 15 residues in the CDR3. From germline, CDR1 is SGHAT and CDR2 FQNNGV. In DNA, the CDR3 is TGTGCCACCTCAGCTCGTGTCCAGGGAAACACTGAAGCTTTCTTT. Its protein product is CATSARVQGNTEAFF.

The chain carries TRBV7-9 and TRBJ1-2; the D is unclear. Germline lookup yields CDR1 SEHNR and CDR2 FQNEAQ (reference sequence). V lost 1 base to trimming and J lost 4 bases, with 10 bases between them. The CDR3 covers 14 residues. The CDR3 region is CASSLDSPSYGYTF. In DNA form, the CDR3 reads TGTGCCAGCAGCTTAGATTCTCCTAGCTATGGCTACACCTTC.

The chain employs TRBV6-5 and TRBJ2-3, with 8 nucleotides matching TRBD2. The CDR3 covers 13 residues. Per germline, CDR1 MNHEY and CDR2 SVGAGI. The J segment lost 2 bases and the V segment lost 8 bases, leaving 3 bases of the junction unmatched. This chain's CDR3 is CASVAGSTDTQYF. In DNA form, the CDR3 reads TGTGCCAGCGTAGCGGGGTCCACAGATACGCAGTATTTT.

The chain combines TRBV5-4 with TRBJ2-7; 8 bases line up with TRBD2. The V gene's germline CDR1 is SGHNT and CDR2 YYREEE (reference sequence). This CDR3 has 13 amino acids. J lost 7 bases, V lost 4 bases, and 7 bases had no gene match. CDR3 sequence (DNA): TGTGCCAGCAGCCGAGCTGGGACTAGTGAGCAGTACTTC. Translation: CASSRAGTSEQYF.

This rearrangement joins TRBV18 to TRBJ2-7; unclear D gene. CDR1 is KGHSH, CDR2 LQKENI, per germline. The germline V and J ends were trimmed by 0 bases and 1 base, with 10 bases remaining between them. This CDR3 spans 15 amino acids. The CDR3 is CASSPPLARSYEQYF. DNA for the CDR3: TGTGCCAGCTCACCACCGCTCGCCAGGTCCTACGAGCAGTACTTC.

The genes are TRBV3-1 (or the pseudogene TRBV3-2) and TRBJ2-5; D is tentatively TRBD1 or TRBD2 (6 bases each). The CDR3 runs to 15 residues. Trimming removed 2 bases at V and 2 bases at J, with 12 bases between. CDR1 and CDR2 from the germline V gene are LGHDT and YNNKEL (reference sequence). Here the CDR3 DNA reads TGTGCCAGCAGCCAATTTGGGGGGCCGCAAGAGACCCAGTACTTC. Translation: CASSQFGGPQETQYF.

V is TRBV21-1 and J is TRBJ1-5; the table's D call of TRBD1 was not tested on the DNA. TRBV21-1 counts as a pseudogene. The CDR3 consists of 15 residues. DNA of the CDR3: TGTGCCAGCAGCTGTCGACAGGGAGGCAATCAGCCCCAGCATTTT. It encodes CASSCRQGGNQPQHF.

The chain carries TRBV27 and TRBJ1-2, with 7 nucleotides matching TRBD1. Per the germline V gene, CDR1 is MNHEY and CDR2 is SMNVEV (reference sequence). The CDR3 sequence is 15 residues long. Trimming cost V 4 bases and J 4 bases; bases outside gene matches: 9. Here the CDR3 reads CASSSGQAWGYGYTF. DNA for the CDR3: TGTGCCAGCAGTTCTGGACAGGCCTGGGGCTATGGCTACACCTTC.

CDR3 region: CASSLASFGDTQYF. The DNA of the CDR3 is TGCGCCAGCAGCTTGGCCTCCTTCGGGGATACGCAGTATTTT. This sequence joins TRBV5-1 and TRBJ2-3; D unresolved. The CDR3 length is 14 residues. Germline V gene sequence: CDR1 SGHRS, CDR2 YFSETQ. Trimming removed 0 bases from V and 6 bases from J, with 11 bases in between.

The rearrangement uses TRBV11-2 and TRBJ1-1; D is unresolved. The ends were cut back, 3 bases at V and 5 bases at J, with 13 bases in the middle. Germline CDR1 reads SGHAT; CDR2 reads FQNNGV. This CDR3 region has 14 residues. CDR3 amino acids: CASSFEGTRTEAFF. The DNA for the CDR3 is TGTGCCAGCAGCTTTGAGGGTACGAGGACTGAAGCTTTCTTT.

This chain uses TRBV27 with TRBJ2-2; D perhaps matches TRBD2 (6 bases). The CDR3 runs to 17 residues. Germline values: CDR1 MNHEY, CDR2 SMNVEV (reference sequence). Between the trimmed V and J ends, which lost 7 bases and 5 bases, there was a span of 23 bases. CDR3 in DNA: TGTGCCAGCAAGTTTAAGTCGGGAGTTGCTTCGACCGGGGAGCTGTTTTTT. Translation gives CASKFKSGVASTGELFF.

DNA of the CDR3: TGCGCCAGCAGCTCAGACAGGGGTGGGACCGGGGAGCTGTTTTTT. The encoded protein is CASSSDRGGTGELFF. The chain recombines TRBV5-1 with TRBJ2-2; 8 bases agree with TRBD1. With 3 bases clipped from V and 5 bases from J, the junction kept 6 bases outside the gene matches. The CDR3 is 15 amino acids. Germline CDR1 and CDR2: SGHRS and YFSETQ.